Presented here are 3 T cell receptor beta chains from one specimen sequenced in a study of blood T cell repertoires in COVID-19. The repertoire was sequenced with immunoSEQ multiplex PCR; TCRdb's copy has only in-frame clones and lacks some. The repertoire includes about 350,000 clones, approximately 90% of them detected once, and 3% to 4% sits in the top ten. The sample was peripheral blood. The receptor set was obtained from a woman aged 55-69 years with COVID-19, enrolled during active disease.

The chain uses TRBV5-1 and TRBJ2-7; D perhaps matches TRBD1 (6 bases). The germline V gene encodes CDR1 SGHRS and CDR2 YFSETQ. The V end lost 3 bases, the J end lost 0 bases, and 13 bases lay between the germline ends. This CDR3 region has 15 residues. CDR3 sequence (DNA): TGCGCCAGCAGCTCGACAGGTCTCAGCTCCTACGAGCAGTACTTC. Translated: CASSSTGLSSYEQYF.

CDR3: CASSRGGGSSYEQYF. The DNA for the CDR3 is TGCGCCAGCAGCCGAGGGGGTGGGAGCTCCTACGAGCAGTACTTC. The V gene is TRBV4-1, the J gene TRBJ2-7, with a possible D match to TRBD1 (6 bases). V was trimmed by 4 bases and J by 0 bases, leaving 13 bases between them. This CDR3 is 15 amino acids long. CDR1 is MGHRA and CDR2 is YSYEKL in the germline V gene.

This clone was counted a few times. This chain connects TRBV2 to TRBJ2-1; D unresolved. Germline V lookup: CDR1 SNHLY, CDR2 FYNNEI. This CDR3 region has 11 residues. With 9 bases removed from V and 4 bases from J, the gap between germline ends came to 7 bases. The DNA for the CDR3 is TGTGCCAGTCTTATTTACAATGAGCAGTTCTTC. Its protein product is CASLIYNEQFF.